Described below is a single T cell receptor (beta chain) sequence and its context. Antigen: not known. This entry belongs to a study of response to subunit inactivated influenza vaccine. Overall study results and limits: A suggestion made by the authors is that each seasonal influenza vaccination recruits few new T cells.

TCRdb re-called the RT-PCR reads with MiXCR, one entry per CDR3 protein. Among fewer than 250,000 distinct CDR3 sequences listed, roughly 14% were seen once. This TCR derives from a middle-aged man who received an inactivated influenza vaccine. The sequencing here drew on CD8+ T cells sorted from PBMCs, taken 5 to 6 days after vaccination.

CDR3 amino acids: CASSSTATEAFF. The DNA of the CDR3 is TGTGCCAGCAGCTCGACAGCTACTGAAGCTTTCTTT. The chain couples TRBV7-9 to TRBJ1-1; weak D call: TRBD1 (5 bases). The CDR3 runs to 12 residues. CDR1 is SEHNR, CDR2 FQNEAQ, per germline (reference sequence). Trimming left V 4 bases short and J 5 bases short, with 8 bases between.